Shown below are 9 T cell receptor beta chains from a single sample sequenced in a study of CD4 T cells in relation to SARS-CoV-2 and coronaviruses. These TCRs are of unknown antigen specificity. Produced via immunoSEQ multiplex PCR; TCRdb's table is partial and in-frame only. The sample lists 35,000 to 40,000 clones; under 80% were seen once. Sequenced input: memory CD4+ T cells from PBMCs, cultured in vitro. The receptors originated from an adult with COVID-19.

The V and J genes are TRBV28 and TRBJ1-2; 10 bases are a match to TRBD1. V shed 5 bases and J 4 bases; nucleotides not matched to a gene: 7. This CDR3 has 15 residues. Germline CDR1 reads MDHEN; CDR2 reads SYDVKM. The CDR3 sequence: CASSVPGQGSYGYTF. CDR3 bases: TGTGCCAGCAGTGTCCCGGGACAGGGGTCCTATGGCTACACCTTC.

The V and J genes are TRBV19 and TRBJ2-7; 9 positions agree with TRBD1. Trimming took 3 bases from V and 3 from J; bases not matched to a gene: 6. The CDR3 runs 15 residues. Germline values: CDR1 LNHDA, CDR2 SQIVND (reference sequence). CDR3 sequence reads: CASSIGGTGIYEQYF. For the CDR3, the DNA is TGTGCCAGTAGTATTGGTGGGACAGGGATCTACGAGCAGTACTTC.

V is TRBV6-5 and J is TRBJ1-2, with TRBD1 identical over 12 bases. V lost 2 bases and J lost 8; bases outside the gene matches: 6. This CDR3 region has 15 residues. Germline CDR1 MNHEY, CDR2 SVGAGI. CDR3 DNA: TGTGCCAGCAGTTACGAGGGACAGGGGGCGCCCGGCTACACCTTC. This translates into CASSYEGQGAPGYTF.

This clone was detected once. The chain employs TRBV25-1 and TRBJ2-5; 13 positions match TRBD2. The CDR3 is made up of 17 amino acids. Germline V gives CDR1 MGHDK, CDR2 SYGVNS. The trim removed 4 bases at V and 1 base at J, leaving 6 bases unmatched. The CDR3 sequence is CASSAGLAGDSQETQYF. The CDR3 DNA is TGTGCCAGCAGTGCAGGACTAGCGGGAGATTCCCAAGAGACCCAGTACTTC.

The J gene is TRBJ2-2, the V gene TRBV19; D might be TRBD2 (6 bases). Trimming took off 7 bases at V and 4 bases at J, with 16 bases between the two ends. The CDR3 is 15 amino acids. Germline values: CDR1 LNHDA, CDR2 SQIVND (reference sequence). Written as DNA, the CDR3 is TGTGCCAGTACCCAGCCACTAGCTGGCACCGGGGAGCTGTTTTTT. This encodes CASTQPLAGTGELFF.

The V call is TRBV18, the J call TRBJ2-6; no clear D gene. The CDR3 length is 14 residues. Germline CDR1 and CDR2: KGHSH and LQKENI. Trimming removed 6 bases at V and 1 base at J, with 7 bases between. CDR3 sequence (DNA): TGTGCCAGCTCTTCCGAGTCTGGGGCCAACGTCCTGACTTTC. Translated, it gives CASSSESGANVLTF.

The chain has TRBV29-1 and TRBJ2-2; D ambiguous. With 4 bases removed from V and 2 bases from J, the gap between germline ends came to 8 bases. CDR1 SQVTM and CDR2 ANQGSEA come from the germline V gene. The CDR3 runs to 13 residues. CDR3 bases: TGCAGCGTTGGGTCGCTTAACACCGGGGAGCTGTTTTTT. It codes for CSVGSLNTGELFF.

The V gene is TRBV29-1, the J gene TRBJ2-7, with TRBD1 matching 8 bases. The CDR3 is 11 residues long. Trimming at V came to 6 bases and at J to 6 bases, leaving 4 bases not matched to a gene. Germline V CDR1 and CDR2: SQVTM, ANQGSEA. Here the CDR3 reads CSVTGDGEQYF. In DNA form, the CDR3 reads TGCAGCGTGACAGGGGATGGCGAGCAGTACTTC.

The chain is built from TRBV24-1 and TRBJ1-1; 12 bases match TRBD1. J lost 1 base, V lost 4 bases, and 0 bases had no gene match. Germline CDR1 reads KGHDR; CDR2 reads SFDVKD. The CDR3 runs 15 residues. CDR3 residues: CATSEGQGANTEAFF. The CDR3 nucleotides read TGTGCCACCAGTGAGGGACAGGGGGCGAACACTGAAGCTTTCTTT.